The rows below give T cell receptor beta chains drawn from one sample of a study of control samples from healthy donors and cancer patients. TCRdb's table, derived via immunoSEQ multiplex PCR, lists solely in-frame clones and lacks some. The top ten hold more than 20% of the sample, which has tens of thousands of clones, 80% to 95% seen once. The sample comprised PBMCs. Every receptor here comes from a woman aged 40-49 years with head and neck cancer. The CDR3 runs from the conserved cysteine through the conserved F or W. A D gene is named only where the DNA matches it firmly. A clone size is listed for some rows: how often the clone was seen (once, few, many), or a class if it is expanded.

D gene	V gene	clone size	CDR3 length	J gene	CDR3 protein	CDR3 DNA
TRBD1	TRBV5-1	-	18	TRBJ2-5	CASSPWTKGQGLTETQYF	TGCGCCAGCAGCCCCTGGACGAAAGGACAGGGATTAACAGAGACCCAGTACTTC
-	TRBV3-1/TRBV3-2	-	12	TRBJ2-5	CASSQEWETQYF	TGTGCCAGCAGCCAAGAATGGGAGACCCAGTACTTC
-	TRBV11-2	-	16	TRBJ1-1	CASSFPGGMMNTEAFF	TGTGCCAGCAGCTTCCCGGGGGGGATGATGAACACTGAAGCTTTCTTT
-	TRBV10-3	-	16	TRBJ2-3	CAISESERVLRDTQYF	TGTGCCATCAGTGAGTCAGAAAGGGTACTCCGGGATACGCAGTATTTT
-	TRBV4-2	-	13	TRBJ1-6	CASSQIVNSPLHF	TGTGCCAGCAGCCAAATCGTTAATTCACCCCTCCACTTT
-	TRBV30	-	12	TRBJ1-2	CAWSGAAYGYTF	TGTGCCTGGAGTGGGGCAGCCTATGGCTACACCTTC
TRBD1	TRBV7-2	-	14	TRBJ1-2	CASSLAGFGRGHTF	TGTGCCAGCAGCTTAGCAGGTTTCGGCAGGGGGCACACCTTC
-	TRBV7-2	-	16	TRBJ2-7	CASSLAVGGGRGEQYF	TGTGCCAGCAGCTTAGCGGTCGGCGGCGGGCGAGGGGAGCAGTACTTC
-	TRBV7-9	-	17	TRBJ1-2	CASNNAVSGTIGDGYTF	TGTGCCAGCAACAACGCGGTTTCCGGGACAATCGGCGATGGCTACACCTTC
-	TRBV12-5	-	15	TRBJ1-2	CASGLVQVKSYGYTF	TGTGCTAGTGGTTTGGTACAGGTGAAGAGCTATGGCTACACCTTC
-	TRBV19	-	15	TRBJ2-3	CASSIGGRATDTQYF	TGTGCCAGTAGTATCGGGGGCAGGGCCACAGATACGCAGTATTTT
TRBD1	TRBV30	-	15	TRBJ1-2	CAWRGPGQGNYGYTF	TGTGCCTGGAGGGGCCCGGGACAGGGGAACTATGGCTACACCTTC
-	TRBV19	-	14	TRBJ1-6	CASRSQGASSPLHF	TGTGCCAGTAGATCCCAAGGGGCGTCCTCACCCCTCCACTTT
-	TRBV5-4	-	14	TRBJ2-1	CASHPDRSYNEQFF	TGTGCCAGCCATCCAGACAGGTCCTACAATGAGCAGTTCTTC
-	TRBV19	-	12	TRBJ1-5	CAGSNSNQPQHF	TGTGCCGGCTCCAATAGCAATCAGCCCCAGCATTTT
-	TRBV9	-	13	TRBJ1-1	CASSVVAPGEAFF	TGTGCCAGCAGCGTAGTTGCCCCCGGAGAAGCTTTCTTT
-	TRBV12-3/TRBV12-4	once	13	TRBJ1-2	CASRQGSSYGYTF	TGTGCCAGCAGACAGGGCTCATCTTATGGCTACACCTTC
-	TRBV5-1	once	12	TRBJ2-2	CASSFSREELFF	TGCGCCAGCAGCTTTAGTCGAGAGGAGCTGTTTTTT
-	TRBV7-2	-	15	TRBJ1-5	CASSLVSGQTQPQHF	TGTGCCAGCAGCTTAGTATCGGGGCAAACTCAGCCCCAGCATTTT
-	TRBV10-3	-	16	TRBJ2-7	CATARPEGSLTYEQYF	TGTGCCACTGCTAGGCCCGAAGGCAGCCTGACCTACGAGCAGTACTTC
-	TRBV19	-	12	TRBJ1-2	CASSTRPYGYTF	TGTGCCAGTAGTACTCGACCGTATGGCTACACCTTC
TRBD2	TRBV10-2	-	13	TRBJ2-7	CASFGSGVYEQYF	TGCGCCAGCTTTGGTAGCGGGGTCTACGAGCAGTACTTC
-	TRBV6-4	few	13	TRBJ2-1	CASSDSDNNEQFF	TGTGCCAGCAGTGACTCCGACAACAATGAGCAGTTCTTC
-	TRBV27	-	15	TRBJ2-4	CASSSDWAIDGIQYF	TGTGCCAGCAGTTCCGACTGGGCCATCGACGGCATTCAGTACTTC
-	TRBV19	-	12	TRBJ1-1	CASSWDGREAFF	TGTGCCAGTAGTTGGGACGGACGTGAAGCTTTCTTT
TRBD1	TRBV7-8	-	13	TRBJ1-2	CASSQGAAYGYTF	TGTGCCAGCAGCCAGGGGGCCGCCTATGGCTACACCTTC
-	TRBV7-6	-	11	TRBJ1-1	CASSSGGGAFF	TGTGCCAGCAGCTCTGGAGGTGGGGCTTTCTTT
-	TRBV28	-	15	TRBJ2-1	CASSLRAPRGAEQFF	TGTGCCAGCAGTTTAAGGGCCCCAAGGGGGGCTGAGCAGTTCTTC
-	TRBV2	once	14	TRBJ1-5	CASTRETQGQPQHF	TGTGCCAGCACGAGGGAGACCCAGGGTCAGCCCCAGCATTTT
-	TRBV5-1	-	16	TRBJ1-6	CASSLAMSSYNSPLHF	TGCGCCAGCAGCTTGGCCATGAGCTCCTATAATTCACCCCTCCACTTT
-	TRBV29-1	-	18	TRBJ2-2	CSVRPAEDGTVNTGELFF	TGCAGCGTGCGGCCCGCCGAGGATGGGACGGTGAACACCGGGGAGCTGTTTTTT
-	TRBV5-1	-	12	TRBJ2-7	CASSLDYYEQYF	TGCGCCAGCAGCTTGGACTACTACGAGCAGTACTTC
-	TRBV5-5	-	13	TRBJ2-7	CASSSDLHYEQYF	TGTGCCAGCAGCTCGGACCTACACTACGAGCAGTACTTC
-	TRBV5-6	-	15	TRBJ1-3	CASTLNPSGVRTIYF	TGTGCCAGCACCCTGAACCCCTCCGGCGTGCGGACCATATATTTT
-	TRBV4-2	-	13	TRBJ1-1	CASSQDGGTEAFF	TGTGCCAGCAGCCAAGATGGGGGCACTGAAGCTTTCTTT
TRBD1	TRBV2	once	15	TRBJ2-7	CASSITQGDSYEQYF	TGTGCCAGCAGTATAACACAGGGGGACTCCTACGAGCAGTACTTC
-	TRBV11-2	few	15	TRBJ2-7	CASSFEYGEQYEQYF	TGTGCCAGCAGCTTTGAGTACGGGGAGCAATACGAGCAGTACTTC
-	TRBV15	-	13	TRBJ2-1	CATSRDQYNEQFF	TGTGCCACCAGCAGAGACCAGTACAATGAGCAGTTCTTC
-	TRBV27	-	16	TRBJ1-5	CASSFSVFRSNQPQHF	TGTGCCAGCAGTTTCTCAGTTTTTAGGAGCAATCAGCCCCAGCATTTT
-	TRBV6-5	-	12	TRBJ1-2	CASSYFGYGYTF	TGTGCCAGCAGTTACTTTGGGTATGGCTACACCTTC
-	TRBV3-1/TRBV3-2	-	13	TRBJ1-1	CASSQQINTEAFF	TGTGCCAGCAGCCAACAAATTAACACTGAAGCTTTCTTT
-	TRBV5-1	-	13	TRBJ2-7	CASRTRDGYEQYF	TGCGCCAGCAGGACCAGGGATGGCTACGAGCAGTACTTC
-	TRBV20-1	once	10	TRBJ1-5	CSAMNMAQHF	TGCAGTGCCATGAACATGGCCCAGCATTTT
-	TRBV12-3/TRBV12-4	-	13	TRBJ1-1	CASSLAGTSEAFF	TGTGCCAGCAGTTTAGCTGGGACATCTGAAGCTTTCTTT
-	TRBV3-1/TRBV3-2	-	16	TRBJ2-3	CASSQGSSAYTDTQYF	TGTGCCAGCAGCCAAGGGTCTAGCGCCTACACAGATACGCAGTATTTT
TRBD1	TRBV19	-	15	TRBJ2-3	CASSIGDRPTDTQYF	TGTGCCAGTAGTATTGGGGACAGGCCCACAGATACGCAGTATTTT
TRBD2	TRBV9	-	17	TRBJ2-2	CASSASGLAGVVGELFF	TGTGCCAGCAGCGCATCGGGACTAGCGGGAGTTGTCGGGGAGCTGTTTTTT
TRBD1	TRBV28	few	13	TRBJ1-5	CASSGTGAQPQHF	TGTGCCAGCAGCGGGACAGGGGCTCAGCCCCAGCATTTT
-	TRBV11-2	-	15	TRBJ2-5	CASSSRYGSQETQYF	TGTGCCAGCAGCTCTAGGTACGGGAGCCAAGAGACCCAGTACTTC
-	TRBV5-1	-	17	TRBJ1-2	CASSLGPPGRKSDGHTF	TGCGCCAGCAGCTTGGGGCCCCCAGGGAGGAAAAGTGATGGCCACACCTTC
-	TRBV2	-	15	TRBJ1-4	CASSREAGEMRKLFF	TGTGCCAGCAGCCGAGAGGCCGGGGAAATGAGGAAACTGTTTTTT
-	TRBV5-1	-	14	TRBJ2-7	CASSLGRVAYEQYF	TGCGCCAGCAGCTTGGGCCGAGTAGCCTACGAGCAGTACTTC
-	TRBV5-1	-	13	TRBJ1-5	CASSLGGDQPQHF	TGCGCCAGCAGCTTGGGCGGGGATCAGCCCCAGCATTTT
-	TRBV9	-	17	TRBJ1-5	CASSQKRDNLSNQPQHF	TGTGCCAGCAGCCAAAAAAGGGACAATCTTAGCAATCAGCCCCAGCATTTT
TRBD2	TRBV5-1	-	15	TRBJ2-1	CASSLTSGTYNEQFF	TGCGCCAGCAGCTTGACTAGCGGGACCTACAATGAGCAGTTCTTC
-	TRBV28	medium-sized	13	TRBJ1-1	CASTLRGTPEAFF	TGTGCCAGCACCCTTCGAGGGACCCCTGAAGCTTTCTTT
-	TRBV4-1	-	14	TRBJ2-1	CASSPPGTTNEQFF	TGCGCCAGCAGCCCGCCCGGGACAACTAATGAGCAGTTCTTC